The rows below give T cell receptor beta chains drawn from one sample of a study of beta chain features in type 1 diabetes. Clones were read by immunoSEQ multiplex PCR, and TCRdb kept only the in-frame ones, dropping some. Here the sample spans fewer than 250,000 clones, 14% being singletons. Sequencing was carried out using naive CD4+ T cells from blood. The origin of the receptors is a woman aged 40 to 50 in good health. Both conserved end residues are trimmed from each CDR3. The order of the fields is J gene, V gene, CDR3 protein.

J: TRBJ2-1
V: TRBV5-6
CDR3: ASSLQREQF

J: TRBJ2-1
V: TRBV10-1
CDR3: ASSAGAGAYNEQF

J: TRBJ2-3
V: TRBV7-9
CDR3: ASSPGRGQRTDTQY

J: TRBJ1-4
V: TRBV7-6
CDR3: ASSPGGSGFGVVANEKLF

J: TRBJ2-4
V: TRBV19
CDR3: ASSMGQGSQY

J: TRBJ2-7
V: TRBV11-2
CDR3: ASSSGGYEQY

J: TRBJ2-5
V: TRBV5-4
CDR3: ASSSGLAGETQY

J: TRBJ2-1
V: TRBV7-2
CDR3: ASSPGRGGLNNEQF

J: TRBJ2-3
V: TRBV9
CDR3: ASSVIRLDTQY

J: TRBJ2-2
V: TRBV14
CDR3: ASSQSDRFDTGELF